These 4 T cell receptor beta chains were sequenced from one sample in a study of control samples from healthy donors and cancer patients. The method was immunoSEQ multiplex PCR; TCRdb's version includes in-frame clones alone and lacks a portion of them. The table has 98,000 or so clones, over 60% seen once; the top ten hold roughly a tenth. Material: blood. These receptors were taken from a woman aged 25 to 39 in good health.

The J gene is TRBJ2-1, the V gene TRBV6-5; perhaps TRBD1 as D (5 bases). Germline V gene lookup returns CDR1 MNHEY and CDR2 SVGAGI. The CDR3 runs 15 residues. Trimming shortened V by 5 bases and J by 7 bases, and 18 bases separated the two germline ends. Here the CDR3 DNA reads TGTGCCAGCAGTCCTTCGAAGGCAGGGTGGAATGAGCAGTTCTTC. This encodes CASSPSKAGWNEQFF.

This clone occurred a few times. CDR3 DNA sequence: TGTGCCAGCAGTGAAGGTTTCAGGGCGGACAGGGGGCGAGAGCAGTACTTC. Protein: CASSEGFRADRGREQYF. The chain has TRBV6-1 and TRBJ2-7, with TRBD1 matching 11 bases. After removal of 1 base from V and 7 bases from J, the junction contained 12 bases not matched to a gene. Germline V gene lookup returns CDR1 MNHNS and CDR2 SASEGT. There are 17 residues in the CDR3.

This clone was observed once. The rearrangement links TRBV5-8 to TRBJ1-1; D unclear. The CDR3 contains 14 residues. V was trimmed by 4 bases and J by 0 bases, leaving 10 bases between them. The germline gives CDR1 SGHTS, CDR2 YDEGEE. CDR3 sequence (DNA): TGTGCCAGCAGCCGACGGACTCTGAACACTGAAGCTTTCTTT. Its protein is CASSRRTLNTEAFF.

This chain joins TRBV29-1 and TRBJ2-5; the D is unclear. Germline V CDR1 and CDR2: SQVTM, ANQGSEA. The CDR3 spans 11 residues. The V end lost 7 bases, the J end lost 4 bases, and 10 bases lay between the germline ends. CDR3 DNA sequence: TGCAGCGCAGTAACGACAGAGACCCAGTACTTC. This gives the protein CSAVTTETQYF.